The rows below give T cell receptor beta chains drawn from one sample of a study of cytotoxic CD8 clonotypes in ibrutinib-treated CLL. Produced via immunoSEQ multiplex PCR; TCRdb's table is partial and in-frame only. The sample yields roughly 160,000 clones, about 80% seen once. Sequencing used PBMCs, obtained after 24 months of ibrutinib treatment. The source of these receptors is a human donor with chronic lymphocytic leukemia. The CDR3 runs from the conserved cysteine through the conserved F or W. D genes are given only for firm matches. For some rows the clone size is stated as once, few or many, or as a class when expanded; others skip it.

>once|TRBV6-5|TRBJ2-7|.
TGTGCCAGCAGTTCCCCGACGGGCAGGGCCTACGAGCAGTACTTC
CASSSPTGRAYEQYF
>.|TRBV10-2|TRBJ1-6|TRBD1
TGCGCCAGCAGTAGGGACAGGGGGAATTCACCCCTCCACTTT
CASSRDRGNSPLHF
>.|TRBV10-3|TRBJ1-1|TRBD1
TGTGCCATCAGTGAATTGGGACAGGGGAACACTGAAGCTTTCTTT
CAISELGQGNTEAFF
>.|TRBV6-5|TRBJ1-2|TRBD1
TGTGCCAGCCGGACAGGGGGCGGTTATGGCTACACCTTC
CASRTGGGYGYTF
>few|TRBV5-1|TRBJ1-4|TRBD1
TGCGCCAGCAGCTGGAAGGGACAGGGGAGAGTAACTAATGAAAAACTGTTTTTT
CASSWKGQGRVTNEKLFF
>.|TRBV18|TRBJ1-5|TRBD1
TGTGCCAGCTCACCCGGACAGGGTATGTATCAGCCCCAGCATTTT
CASSPGQGMYQPQHF
>.|TRBV29-1|TRBJ2-3|TRBD1
TGCAGCGTTGAAGAAAGGCAGGGGGCGTCAGATACGCAGTATTTT
CSVEERQGASDTQYF
>.|TRBV14|TRBJ2-7|TRBD2
TGTGCCAGCAGCCAAGTCGGAGCGGGAGTTCCTTCGTTC
CASSQVGAGVPSF
>.|TRBV9|TRBJ1-2|.
TGTGCCAGCAGCGGGTTGAGGGGGGACTATGGCTACACCTTC
CASSGLRGDYGYTF
>.|TRBV18|TRBJ1-1|.
TGTGCCAGCTCACCACGGGCTGAAGCTTTCTTT
CASSPRAEAFF
>.|TRBV6-5|TRBJ2-7|.
TGTGCCAGCAACCACCGAGGAGAGCAGTACTTC
CASNHRGEQYF
>.|TRBV19|TRBJ2-6|.
TGTGCCAGTACCCAACCACAGGGCTCCGGGGCCAACGTCCTGACTTTC
CASTQPQGSGANVLTF
>.|TRBV25-1|TRBJ1-4|TRBD1
TGTGCCAGCAGTGACCGGGACAGCACTAATGAAAAACTGTTTTTT
CASSDRDSTNEKLFF
>.|TRBV2|TRBJ1-5|.
TGTGCCAGCAACCAACTGGACGGGCCTATGGCCCAGCATTTT
CASNQLDGPMAQHF
>.|TRBV5-1|TRBJ1-1|.
TGCGCCAGCAGCGGAGGGGCGGGACCGCTCACTGAAGCTTTCTTT
CASSGGAGPLTEAFF
>.|TRBV30|TRBJ1-5|.
TGTGCCTGGAGTTTCGGGACCGGAATGAATCAGCCCCAGCATTTT
CAWSFGTGMNQPQHF
>.|TRBV7-2|TRBJ2-1|.
TGTGCCAGCAGCCGTTACCGTACCGACAATGAGCAGTTCTTC
CASSRYRTDNEQFF
>once|TRBV5-1|TRBJ1-1|.
TGCGCCAGCAGCTTCCATGCTAGGGGGACTGAAGCTTTCTTT
CASSFHARGTEAFF
>.|TRBV7-2|TRBJ2-7|TRBD1
TGTGCCAGCAGCTTACAGGACAGGGGTGAGCAGTACTTC
CASSLQDRGEQYF
>.|TRBV4-2|TRBJ2-7|TRBD2
TGTGCCAGCAGCCAAGGAGTAGGAACTAGCGGGATTGACGAGCAGTACTTC
CASSQGVGTSGIDEQYF